This TCR beta chain was captured by sequencing in a study of tissue T cells after allogeneic stem cell transplantation. Assay used: immunoSEQ multiplex PCR; TCRdb lists only in-frame clones, some missing. The data show a few thousand clones, with about 72% seen just once and about 8% held by the top ten. V was pared by 4 bases and J by 7 bases, with 18 bases between. This CDR3 contains 15 residues. Germline loops: CDR1 SGHKS, CDR2 YYEKEE (reference sequence). The specimen comprised tissue from the colon, sampled at autopsy. The chain employs TRBV5-5 and TRBJ1-5; the D is unclear. This TCR was recovered from a female donor older than 55 with lung cancer. This chain's CDR3 is CASSHDLGKGQPQHF. CDR3 nucleotides: TGTGCCAGCAGCCACGACTTGGGTAAAGGGCAGCCCCAGCATTTT.